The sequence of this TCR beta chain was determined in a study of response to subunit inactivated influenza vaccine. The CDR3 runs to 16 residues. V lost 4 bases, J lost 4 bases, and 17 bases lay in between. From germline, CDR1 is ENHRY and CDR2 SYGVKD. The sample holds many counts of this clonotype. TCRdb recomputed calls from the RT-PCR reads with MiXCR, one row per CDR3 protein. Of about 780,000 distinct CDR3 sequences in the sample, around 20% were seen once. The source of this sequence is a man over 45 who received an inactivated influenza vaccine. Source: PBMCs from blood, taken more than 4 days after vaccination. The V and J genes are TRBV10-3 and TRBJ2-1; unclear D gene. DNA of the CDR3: TGTGCCATCAGTGCTACAGACAACGCACCATACAATGAGCAGTTCTTC. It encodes CAISATDNAPYNEQFF.